This T cell receptor beta chain stems from a study of T-cell reconstitution after alpha-beta-depleted transplantation in children listed by TCRdb under 2016. About the investigation overall: T-cell immune reconstitution after TCRalphabeta/CD19-depleted allogeneic hematopoietic cell transplantation in children was quantitatively tracked in the study by means of TCR repertoire profiling.

This clonotype was found many times. Its antigen remains undetermined. No base-level quality is on record; no much larger clone is a single base apart. Library preparation was by PCR. The reads were generated on an Illumina HiSeq 2500. TCR library preparation used molecular barcoding, with unique molecular identifiers applied to normalize quantification of the TCRbeta repertoire. Using fastp trimming at Q25 and MiXCR clonotype assembly, TCRdb reanalyzed the public sequencing data and kept in-frame beta chains. For every CDR3 protein sequence, its rows merge into one entry that carries the most common genes and DNA. Present in this sample are some 830,000 distinct CDR3 sequences, under 20% of which were seen just once. About 5% of the sample rests with the top ten. The paper as a whole reports these results and caveats: The apparently early recovery of alphabetaT-cell counts about two months after transplant reportedly depended on only several hundred rapidly expanded clones that came from non-depleted graft cells. In some patients, high TCRbeta diversity at day 60 was attributed to recipient T cells and intrathymic progenitors that had survived conditioning. Over subsequent months, a decline in hyperexpanded clone frequencies was noted, and after one year, T-cell counts and TCRbeta diversity were mostly ascribed to newly produced T cells.

The meaning of the sample's treatment or condition label: allogeneic hematopoietic cell transplantation with graft depleted of TCRalphabeta T cells and CD19 B cells. The transplant recipients were children given TCRalphabeta/CD19-depleted allogeneic hematopoietic cell grafts. The clonotype comes from a male patient younger than 18 who had a stem cell transplant for acute lymphoblastic leukemia, so the T cells may come from the graft donor. Here the sequenced sample was PBMCs, mostly from graft donor cells, taken 360 days after TCRalphabeta/CD19-depleted stem cell transplant.

The DNA sequence reads TGCAGCGTTGACAGGGGGCGGGCAGATACGCAGTATTTT. Its translation is CSVDRGRADTQYF. The chain joins TRBV29-1 to TRBJ2-3; 8 bases in the junction line up with TRBD1. V ends up 3 bases short and J 4 bases short, with an unmatched junction base count of 3. The CDR3 starts with the cysteine, ends with the phenylalanine, and has 13 residues. Just CDR3 DNA is preserved here, 39 bases in frame from base 1. CDR1 and CDR2, looked up from the germline V gene, are SQVTM and ANQGSEA.